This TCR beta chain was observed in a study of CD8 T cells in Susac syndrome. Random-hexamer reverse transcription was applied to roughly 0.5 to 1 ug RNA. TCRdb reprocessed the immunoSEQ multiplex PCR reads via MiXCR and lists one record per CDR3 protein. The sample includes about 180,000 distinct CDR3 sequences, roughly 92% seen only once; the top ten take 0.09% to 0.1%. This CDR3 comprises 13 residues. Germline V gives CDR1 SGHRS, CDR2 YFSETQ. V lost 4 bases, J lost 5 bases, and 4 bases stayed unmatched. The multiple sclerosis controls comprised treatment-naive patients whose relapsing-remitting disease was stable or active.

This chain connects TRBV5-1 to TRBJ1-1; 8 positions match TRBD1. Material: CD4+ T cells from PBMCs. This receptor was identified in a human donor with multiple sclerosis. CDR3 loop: CASSTGQVTEAFF. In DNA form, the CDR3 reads TGCGCCAGCAGCACGGGACAGGTGACTGAAGCTTTCTTT.